Here is one T cell receptor beta chain with its context. V shed 2 bases and J shed 10 bases, with 15 bases lying between them. CDR1 and CDR2 (germline): SGHVS, FQNEAQ. CDR3 size: 15 residues. Profiling relied on immunoSEQ multiplex PCR, and the TCRdb table lists in-frame clones only, not all of them. The data show some 150,000 clones, roughly 81% seen once. The sample originates from a study of blood T cell repertoires in COVID-19. About the study: Sample material is recorded as cDNA or gDNA derived from T cells, B-cell-depleted T cells, or PBMCs.

Material for sequencing was peripheral blood. This chain uses TRBV7-8 with TRBJ1-6; tentatively, D is TRBD1 (5 bases). This sequence was found in a human donor with acute or convalescent COVID-19. The donor label of this sample is uncertain. CDR3 loop: CASSLLGPGRSPLHF. The CDR3 nucleotides are TGTGCCAGCAGCTTACTAGGGCCAGGGAGGTCACCCCTCCACTTT.